The 2 T cell receptor beta chains below all came from one sample that was sequenced in a study of blood T cells in healthy people across ages. A J-beta primer mix and a sample-barcoded 5' primer were used in a second PCR of about 7 to 11 cycles. TCRdb itself ran the 5' RACE reads through MiXCR, one entry per CDR3 protein. Of hundreds of thousands of distinct CDR3 sequences listed, around 54% are singletons. The source material was blood. The receptor set was obtained from a man between 60 and 75 years old in good health.

Only a few counts were recorded for this clonotype. The chain joins TRBV7-2 to TRBJ2-1; D might be TRBD1 (5 bases). CDR1 is SGHTA and CDR2 is FQGNSA in the germline V gene. Trimming cost V 4 bases and J 10 bases, with 20 bases left between them. CDR3 length: 15 residues. The CDR3 region has the DNA TGTGCCAGCAGCTCCTCCCTCACCCAGGGCGTCGAGCAGTTCTTC. It codes for CASSSSLTQGVEQFF.

The J gene is TRBJ1-4, the V gene TRBV29-1; D may be TRBD1 (6 bases). Germline lookup yields CDR1 SQVTM and CDR2 ANQGSEA. CDR3 size: 15 residues. The V and J ends lost 5 bases and 4 bases respectively, with 17 bases between them. The DNA of the CDR3 is TGCAGCGTTAGCGACTCCGGGACACGTAATGAAAAACTGTTTTTT. This codes for CSVSDSGTRNEKLFF.